Each of the 13 T cell receptor beta chains below was sequenced from the same sample in a study of blood T cells in healthy people across ages. Through a sample-barcoded 5' primer and a J-beta primer mix, a second PCR was run for roughly 6 to 11 cycles. TCRdb called the 5' RACE reads again in MiXCR, with one record for every CDR3 protein. The table has some 1.5 million distinct CDR3 sequences, 28% seen once. The sequenced material came from blood. These receptor sequences come from a woman in her twenties or thirties in good health.

The rearrangement links TRBV12-3 or TRBV12-4 to TRBJ1-3; the D gene is possibly TRBD1 (5 bases). Trimming stripped 5 bases from V and 0 bases from J, with 11 bases between. This CDR3 has 15 residues. In DNA, the CDR3 is TGTGCCAGCAGTCCAGGGCCCTACTCTGGAAACACCATATATTTT. It yields the protein CASSPGPYSGNTIYF.

This clonotype was found a few times. The J gene is TRBJ1-2, the V gene TRBV12-3 or TRBV12-4, with 9 positions matching TRBD1. This CDR3 has 19 amino acids. The V gene end was trimmed by 6 bases and the J gene end by 3 bases; junction bases not matched to a gene: 20. The CDR3 protein is CASSIYLSGTGFQYYGYTF. CDR3 sequence (DNA): TGTGCCAGCAGCATATACTTGTCCGGGACAGGGTTTCAGTACTATGGCTACACCTTC.

This clonotype appeared a few times. The chain is built from TRBV27 and TRBJ1-2; TRBD1 agrees at 10 bases. The CDR3 runs to 15 residues. V lost 6 bases and J lost 6; bases outside the gene matches: 10. Germline values: CDR1 MNHEY, CDR2 SMNVEV (reference sequence). The CDR3 reads CASSRTDRGRNGYTF. As DNA, the CDR3 is TGTGCCAGCAGCCGTACGGACAGGGGGAGGAATGGCTACACCTTC.

This clonotype was detected ten times or more. This rearrangement joins TRBV6-6 to TRBJ2-4, with D perhaps matching TRBD2 (5 bases). The CDR3 extends over 15 amino acids. Germline CDR1 and CDR2: MNHNY and SVGAGI (reference sequence). The V end lost 8 bases, the J end lost 1 base, and 15 bases lay between the germline ends. Here the CDR3 reads CASHGGSGAKNIQYF. The CDR3 DNA sequence: TGTGCCAGCCACGGTGGGAGTGGGGCCAAAAACATTCAGTACTTC.

This rearrangement joins TRBV29-1 to TRBJ2-7; D is uncertain. The CDR3 runs 13 residues. Germline values: CDR1 SQVTM, CDR2 ANQGSEA. The CDR3 is CTRWAPTNYEQYF. The DNA for the CDR3 is TGCACCCGATGGGCCCCTACTAACTACGAGCAGTACTTC.

About this clonotype: A much larger clonotype is one base distant, so this may be a read error. J is TRBJ2-5 and V is TRBV18, with 7 bases aligning to TRBD1. In germline, CDR1 is KGHSH, CDR2 LQKENI. This CDR3 spans 14 amino acids. The DNA of the CDR3 is TGTGCCAGCTCACCACCGATCGACAGGGAGACCCAGGACTTC. It codes for CASSPPIDRETQDF.

The chain uses TRBV9 and TRBJ1-3, with D uncertain. Germline loops: CDR1 SGDLS, CDR2 YYNGEE. The CDR3 covers 12 residues. The V end was cut by 3 bases, the J end by 2 bases, with 3 bases between. The CDR3 sequence: CASSGAGNTIYF. In DNA, the CDR3 is TGTGCCAGCAGCGGGGCTGGAAACACCATATATTTT.

There are a few counts of this clonotype. V usage is TRBV6-5 and J usage is TRBJ1-4; no clear D gene. The V and J ends lost 0 bases and 5 bases respectively, with 7 bases between them. This CDR3 is built from 14 residues. The germline CDR1 and CDR2 sequences are MNHEY and SVGAGI. Written as DNA, the CDR3 is TGTGCCAGCAGTTACTCAAAAGAAAATGAAAAACTGTTTTTT. Translated, it gives CASSYSKENEKLFF.

This rearrangement joins TRBV21-1 to TRBJ1-1. TRBV21-1 is termed a pseudogene. This CDR3 comprises 12 residues. The CDR3: CASSKGIPEAFF. The CDR3 nucleotides are TGTGCCAGCAGCAAGGGGATACCCGAAGCTTTCTTT.

In this sample, this clonotype turned up many times. This chain uses TRBV6-5 with TRBJ2-1; 10 bases match TRBD2. This CDR3 is 15 amino acids long. CDR1 is MNHEY and CDR2 is SVGAGI in the germline V gene. J was trimmed by 8 bases and V by 5 bases; bases with no gene match: 9. CDR3 DNA sequence: TGTGCCAGCAGTCTACGTCTAGCGGGAGACTATGAGCAGTTCTTC. It encodes CASSLRLAGDYEQFF.

This clonotype was counted ten times or more. The chain uses TRBV5-1 and TRBJ2-7, with 9 bases matching TRBD1. With 2 bases clipped from V and 4 bases from J, the junction kept 7 bases outside the gene matches. The CDR3 loop spans 15 amino acids. From germline, CDR1 is SGHRS and CDR2 YFSETQ. CDR3 nucleotides: TGCGCCAGCAGCTTTACAGGGGGCTTGAATTACGAGCAGTACTTC. As protein: CASSFTGGLNYEQYF.

Many counts were recorded for this clonotype. The chain joins TRBV9 to TRBJ2-5; 10 bases align to TRBD1. The J segment lost 5 bases and the V segment lost 4 bases, leaving 8 bases of the junction unmatched. The CDR3 length is 15 residues. Per the germline V gene, CDR1 is SGDLS and CDR2 is YYNGEE. The CDR3 DNA sequence: TGTGCCAGCAGCCTATCGGGACAGGGGAGGGAGACCCAGTACTTC. This gives the protein CASSLSGQGRETQYF.

J is TRBJ2-1 and V is TRBV11-1; tentatively, D is TRBD2 (5 bases). The CDR3 spans 14 residues. V lost 5 bases to trimming and J lost 5 bases, with 13 bases between them. Germline V gene lookup returns CDR1 SGHAT and CDR2 FQDESV (reference sequence). CDR3 sequence: CASSPRTPNNEQFF. In DNA form, the CDR3 reads TGTGCCAGCAGCCCTCGGACTCCCAACAATGAGCAGTTCTTC.